One and the same sample provided the 9 T cell receptor beta chains below, sequenced in a study of cytomegalovirus exposure and HLA in healthy donors. Amplification used 60 Vbeta primers and 13 Jbeta primers. Clones were read by immunoSEQ multiplex PCR, and TCRdb kept only the in-frame ones, dropping some. The sample's table shows about 41,000 clones. The sample was PBMCs. These receptor sequences come from a man aged 30-40 years in good health and CMV-seronegative.

The J gene is TRBJ2-7, the V gene TRBV4-1; perhaps TRBD1 as D (6 bases). Germline V gene sequence: CDR1 MGHRA, CDR2 YSYEKL. The CDR3 totals 13 residues. V gave up 6 bases and J gave up 3 bases, with 12 bases separating them. CDR3 DNA: TGCGCCAGCAGTCCGGACAGACTCTACGAGCAGTACTTC. Translating gives CASSPDRLYEQYF.

The chain has TRBV4-2 and TRBJ2-5; 12 nucleotides match TRBD1. CDR3 length: 16 residues. Germline CDR1 is LGHNA and CDR2 is YNFKEQ. J gave up 5 bases and V 5 bases, and 9 bases lay outside the gene matches. The CDR3 region has the DNA TGTGCCAGCAGCGTACTAGGGACAGGGGGCGGGGAGACCCAGTACTTC. Translated, it gives CASSVLGTGGGETQYF.

In regard to this clone: One end of the junction fails to match germline, which may point to a read error. The chain has TRBV7-7 and TRBJ2-5; 8 nucleotides align to TRBD1. The CDR3 is 18 residues long. CDR1 SSHAT and CDR2 FNYEAQ come from the germline V gene (reference sequence). The CDR3 protein is CASSLVPSDRGTLETQYF. Here the CDR3 DNA reads TGTGCTAGCAGCTTAGTCCCTTCTGACAGGGGTACCCTTGAGACCCAGTACTTC.

The chain combines TRBV19 with TRBJ2-7, with TRBD1 identical over 12 bases. The CDR3 extends over 14 amino acids. The germline CDR1 and CDR2 sequences are LNHDA and SQIVND (reference sequence). With V trimmed by 4 bases and J by 5 bases, 3 bases remained unmatched. CDR3 residues: CASSKGTGGDEQYF. CDR3 in DNA: TGTGCCAGTAGTAAGGGGACAGGGGGCGACGAGCAGTACTTC. The full variable domain, its missing parts supplied by reference TRBV19 and TRBJ2-7, is DGGITQSPKYLFRKEGQNVTLSCEQNLNHDAMYWYRQDPGQGLRLIYYSQIVNDFQKGDIAEGYSVSREKKESFPLTVTSAQKNPTAFYLCASSKGTGGDEQYFGPGTRLTVT.

The chain employs TRBV7-2 and TRBJ1-5, with a weak D call TRBD1 (5 bases). CDR1 and CDR2 (germline): SGHTA, FQGNSA. The CDR3 is 17 residues long. V shed 2 bases and J shed 6 bases, with 20 bases lying between them. The CDR3: CASSLSPREGPSQPQHF. CDR3 nucleotides: TGTGCCAGCAGCTTAAGCCCTCGGGAGGGACCGAGTCAGCCCCAGCATTTT.

The chain employs TRBV18 and TRBJ2-2; 10 nucleotides align to TRBD2. The CDR3 has 16 residues. The ends lost 3 bases at V and 7 bases at J; junction bases unmatched: 8. In germline, CDR1 is KGHSH, CDR2 LQKENI. CDR3 loop: CASSPLSGGRGGELFF. CDR3 DNA: TGTGCCAGCTCACCCCTTAGCGGGGGGCGCGGCGGGGAGCTGTTTTTT.

V gene TRBV6-5 combines with J gene TRBJ2-7; a possible D gene is TRBD2 (5 bases). Germline V gives CDR1 MNHEY, CDR2 SVGAGI. There are 14 residues in the CDR3. Trimming took off 2 bases at V and 4 bases at J, with 12 bases between the two ends. The CDR3 bases are TGTGCCAGCAGTTACGATTCTTCGGGATACGAGCAGTACTTC. Translating it yields CASSYDSSGYEQYF.

This chain uses TRBV10-2 with TRBJ1-5; D is possibly TRBD1 (6 bases). Germline CDR1 reads WSHSY; CDR2 reads SAAADI. Trimming removed 7 bases from V and 8 bases from J, with 15 bases in between. The CDR3 is 13 amino acids. The CDR3 DNA reads TGCGCCAGCACACCAGGGGTTTCTGAGCCCCAGCATTTT. Encoded protein: CASTPGVSEPQHF.

CDR3 sequence: CASSTDIGSPLHF. Written as DNA, the CDR3 is TGTGCCAGTAGTACGGACATCGGATCACCCCTCCACTTT. V gene TRBV19 combines with J gene TRBJ1-6, with D tentatively TRBD1 (5 bases). The CDR3 spans 13 residues. The V gene's germline CDR1 is LNHDA and CDR2 SQIVND (reference sequence). Between the trimmed V and J ends, which lost 4 bases and 10 bases, there was a span of 11 bases.